This T cell receptor beta chain stems from a study of cytomegalovirus exposure and HLA in healthy donors. In the PCR, 60 Vbeta and 13 Jbeta primers were used. The assay was immunoSEQ multiplex PCR, and TCRdb's table has in-frame clones only and misses some. Seen here are roughly 120,000 clones, about four fifths observed once, and the top ten hold roughly 1.5%. J gave up 4 bases and V 1 base, and 4 bases lay outside the gene matches. The V gene's germline CDR1 is SGHTA and CDR2 FQGNSA. The CDR3 spans 16 residues. Material for sequencing was PBMCs. The chain carries TRBV7-2 and TRBJ2-5, with TRBD2 matching 12 bases. The clonotype originates from a young woman in good health and CMV-seronegative. The CDR3 DNA reads TGTGCCAGCAGCTTAGGCCCTAGCGGGGGGGGAGAGACCCAGTACTTC. Its translation is CASSLGPSGGGETQYF.